This entry describes one T cell receptor beta chain. All of the isolated RNA was reverse transcribed, so expressed TCRB transcripts were sequenced. The data were produced by immunoSEQ multiplex PCR, yet TCRdb's version contains in-frame clones alone and is incomplete. Of 300,000 to 350,000 clones listed, 12% to 15% were seen once; the top ten hold over 5.5%. Germline values: CDR1 SGHRS, CDR2 YFSETQ. V shed 4 bases and J 6 bases; nucleotides not matched to a gene: 6. The CDR3 consists of 15 residues. The data are from a study of beta chain features in type 1 diabetes. The specimen sequenced was central memory CD4+ T cells from blood. The V gene is TRBV5-1, the J gene TRBJ2-1; TRBD2 aligns across 11 bases. The receptor comes from a man younger than 45 in good health. As DNA, the CDR3 is TGCGCCAGCAGCCCCCTAGCGGGAGGTGGCAATGAGCAGTTCTTC. It encodes CASSPLAGGGNEQFF.